This T cell receptor beta chain comes out of a study of T cells expressing NK-cell markers. Study as a whole: One of eight sequenced donors was HCMV-seronegative; the other seven were seropositive.

Regarding the study as a whole: Topping the CD3+CD56-NKG2C+ fraction as well were these clonotypes, in several donors.

The CDR3 is 13 amino acids. About this clonotype itself: Its target is unknown.

One entry per CDR3 protein, without DNA, is what TCRdb gives after re-calling the 5' RACE reads. The sample has around 380,000 distinct CDR3 sequences; the top ten hold over 8.5%. The source of this sequence is a woman aged 45-65 years in good health. This sequence joins TRBV12-3 or TRBV12-4 and TRBJ2-3. Specimen: blood T cells: a sorted CD56 or NKG2C T cell subset, CD4+ or CD8+ T cells, or bulk PBMC T cells (not recorded which). CDR3 amino acids: CASSLGVADTQYF.